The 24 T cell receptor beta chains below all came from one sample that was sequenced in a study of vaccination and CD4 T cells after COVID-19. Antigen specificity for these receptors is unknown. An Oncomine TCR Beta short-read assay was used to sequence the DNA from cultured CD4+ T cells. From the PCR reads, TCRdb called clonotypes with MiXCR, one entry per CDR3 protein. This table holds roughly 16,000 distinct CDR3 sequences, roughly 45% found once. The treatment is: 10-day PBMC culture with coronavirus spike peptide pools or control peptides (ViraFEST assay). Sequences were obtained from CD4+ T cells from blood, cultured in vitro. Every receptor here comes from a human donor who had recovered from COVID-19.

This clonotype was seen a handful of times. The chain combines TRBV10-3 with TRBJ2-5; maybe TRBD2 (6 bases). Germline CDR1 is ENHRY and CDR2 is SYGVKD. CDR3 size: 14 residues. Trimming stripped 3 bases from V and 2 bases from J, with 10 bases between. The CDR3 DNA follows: TGTGCCATCAGTGACGCGCGGGGACAAGAGACCCAGTACTTC. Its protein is CAISDARGQETQYF.

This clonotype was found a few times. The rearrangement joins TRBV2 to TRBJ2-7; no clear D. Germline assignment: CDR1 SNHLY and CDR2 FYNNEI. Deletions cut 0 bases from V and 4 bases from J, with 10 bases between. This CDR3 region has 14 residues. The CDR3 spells CASSEALLVYEQYF. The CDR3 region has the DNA TGTGCCAGCAGTGAAGCGCTTCTGGTTTACGAGCAGTACTTC.

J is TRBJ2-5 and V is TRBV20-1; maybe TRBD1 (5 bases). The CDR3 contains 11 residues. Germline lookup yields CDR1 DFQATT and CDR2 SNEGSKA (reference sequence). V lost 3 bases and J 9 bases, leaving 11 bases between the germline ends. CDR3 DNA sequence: TGCAGTGCTAGGGATCAGGGCCCCCAGTACTTC. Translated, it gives CSARDQGPQYF.

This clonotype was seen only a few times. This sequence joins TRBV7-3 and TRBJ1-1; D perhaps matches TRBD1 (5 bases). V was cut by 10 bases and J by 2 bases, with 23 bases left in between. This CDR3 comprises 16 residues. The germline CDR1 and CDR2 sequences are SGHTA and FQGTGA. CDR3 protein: CATPEAFRVQNTEAFF. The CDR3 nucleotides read TGTGCCACCCCAGAGGCGTTCAGGGTCCAAAACACTGAAGCTTTCTTT. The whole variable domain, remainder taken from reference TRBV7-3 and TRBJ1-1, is GAGVSQTPSNKVTEKGKYVELRCDPISGHTALYWYRQSLGQGPEFLIYFQGTGAADDSGLPNDRFFAVRPEGSVSTLKIQRTERGDSAVYLCATPEAFRVQNTEAFFGQGTRLTVV.

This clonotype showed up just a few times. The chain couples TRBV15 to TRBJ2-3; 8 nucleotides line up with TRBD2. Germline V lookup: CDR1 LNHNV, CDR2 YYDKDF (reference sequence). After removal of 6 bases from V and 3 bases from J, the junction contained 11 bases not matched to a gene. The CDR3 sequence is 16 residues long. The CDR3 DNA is TGTGCCACCAGAAACCAACCGGGACTAGGAACAGATACGCAGTATTTT. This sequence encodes CATRNQPGLGTDTQYF.

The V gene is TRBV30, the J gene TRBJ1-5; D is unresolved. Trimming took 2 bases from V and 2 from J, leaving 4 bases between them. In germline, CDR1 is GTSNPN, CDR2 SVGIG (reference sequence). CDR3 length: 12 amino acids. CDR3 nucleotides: TGTGCCTGGAGTCCGCGCAATCAGCCCCAGCATTTT. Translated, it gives CAWSPRNQPQHF.

CDR3 region: CAISESKAGSHSYEQYF. The CDR3 region has the DNA TGTGCCATCAGTGAGTCGAAAGCGGGGTCCCACTCCTACGAGCAGTACTTC. The V and J genes are TRBV10-3 and TRBJ2-7; 7 bases match TRBD2. The V segment lost 0 bases and the J segment 0 bases; nucleotides outside the gene matches: 8. Germline V gene sequence: CDR1 ENHRY, CDR2 SYGVKD. The CDR3 has 17 amino acids.

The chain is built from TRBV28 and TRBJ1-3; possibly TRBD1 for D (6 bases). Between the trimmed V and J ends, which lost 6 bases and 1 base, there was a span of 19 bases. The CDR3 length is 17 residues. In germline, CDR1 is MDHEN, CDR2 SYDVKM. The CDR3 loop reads CASRIRSGQSSGNTIYF. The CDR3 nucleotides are TGTGCCAGCAGGATACGCTCTGGACAGTCTTCTGGAAACACCATATATTTT.

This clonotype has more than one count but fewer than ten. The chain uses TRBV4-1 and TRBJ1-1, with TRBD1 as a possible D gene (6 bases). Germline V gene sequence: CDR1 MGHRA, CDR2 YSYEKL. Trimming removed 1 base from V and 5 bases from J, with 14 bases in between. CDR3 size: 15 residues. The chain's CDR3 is CASSQGQGPRTEAFF. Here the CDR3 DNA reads TGCGCCAGCAGCCAAGGTCAGGGGCCTCGAACTGAAGCTTTCTTT.

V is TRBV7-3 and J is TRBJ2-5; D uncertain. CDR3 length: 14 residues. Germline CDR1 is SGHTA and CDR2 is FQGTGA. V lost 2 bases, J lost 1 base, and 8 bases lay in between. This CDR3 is CASSLGGSQETQYF. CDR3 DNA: TGTGCCAGCAGCTTAGGCGGCAGCCAAGAGACCCAGTACTTC.

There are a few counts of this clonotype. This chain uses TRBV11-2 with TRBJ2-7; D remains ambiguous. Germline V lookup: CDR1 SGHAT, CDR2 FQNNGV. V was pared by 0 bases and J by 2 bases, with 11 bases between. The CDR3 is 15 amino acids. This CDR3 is CASSLDLGVPYEQYF. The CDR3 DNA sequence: TGTGCCAGCAGCTTAGATCTCGGCGTCCCCTACGAGCAGTACTTC. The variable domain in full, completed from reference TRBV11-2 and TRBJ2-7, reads EAGVAQSPRYKIIEKRQSVAFWCNPISGHATLYWYQQILGQGPKLLIQFQNNGVVDDSQLPKDRFSAERLKGVDSTLKIQPAKLEDSAVYLCASSLDLGVPYEQYFGPGTRLTVT.

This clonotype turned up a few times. Here the CDR3 DNA reads TGTGCCAGCAGTTTAGGGCGGGAGGGCACCGGGGAGCTGTTTTTT. Amino acids: CASSLGREGTGELFF. This chain uses TRBV12-3 or TRBV12-4 with TRBJ2-2, with 9 bases identical to TRBD2. The junction had 1 base not matched to a gene; V was cut back by 1 base and J by 4 bases. The CDR3 is 15 residues long.

The CDR3 DNA sequence: TGTGCCAGCAGCCCCCGGACTAGTAGCGTTCGAACCGGGGAGCTGTTTTTT. It encodes CASSPRTSSVRTGELFF. The V gene is TRBV3-1, the J gene TRBJ2-2; TRBD2 agrees at 7 bases. Germline trimming cut 4 bases from V and 5 bases from J; bases unmatched to any gene: 13. CDR1 and CDR2 from the germline V gene are LGHDT and YNNKEL (reference sequence). This CDR3 region has 17 residues.

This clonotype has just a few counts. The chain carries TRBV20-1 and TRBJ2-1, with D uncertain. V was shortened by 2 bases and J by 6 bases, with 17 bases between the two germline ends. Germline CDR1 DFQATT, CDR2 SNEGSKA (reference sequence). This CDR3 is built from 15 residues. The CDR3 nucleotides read TGCAGTGCTAGAAAGTATACAGTGGGATTCAATGAGCAGTTCTTC. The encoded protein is CSARKYTVGFNEQFF.

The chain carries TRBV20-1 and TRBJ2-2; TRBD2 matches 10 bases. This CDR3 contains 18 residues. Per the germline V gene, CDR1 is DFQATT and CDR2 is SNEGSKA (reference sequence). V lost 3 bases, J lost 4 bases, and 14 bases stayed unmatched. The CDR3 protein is CSARPPSGSARGTGELFF. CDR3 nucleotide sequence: TGCAGTGCTAGGCCGCCTAGCGGGAGCGCTAGGGGCACCGGGGAGCTGTTTTTT.

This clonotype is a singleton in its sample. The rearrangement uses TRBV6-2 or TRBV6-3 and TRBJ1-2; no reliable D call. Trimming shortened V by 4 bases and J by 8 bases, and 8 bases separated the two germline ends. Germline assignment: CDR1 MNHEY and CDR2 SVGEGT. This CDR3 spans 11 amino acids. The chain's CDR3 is CASSSALGYTF. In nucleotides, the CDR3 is TGTGCCAGCAGTTCCGCCCTCGGCTACACCTTC.

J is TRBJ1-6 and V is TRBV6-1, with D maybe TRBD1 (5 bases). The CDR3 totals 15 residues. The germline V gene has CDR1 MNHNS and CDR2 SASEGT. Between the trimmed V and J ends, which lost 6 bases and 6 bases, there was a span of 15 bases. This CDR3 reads CASSGTGRGNSPLHF. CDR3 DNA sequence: TGTGCCAGCAGCGGTACCGGTAGGGGTAATTCACCCCTCCACTTT.

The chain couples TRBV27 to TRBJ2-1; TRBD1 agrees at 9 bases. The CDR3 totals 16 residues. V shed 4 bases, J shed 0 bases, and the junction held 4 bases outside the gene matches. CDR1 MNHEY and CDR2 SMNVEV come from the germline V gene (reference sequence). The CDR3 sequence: CASSSYRGLSYNEQFF. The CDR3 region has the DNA TGTGCCAGCAGTTCGTACAGGGGGCTCTCCTACAATGAGCAGTTCTTC.

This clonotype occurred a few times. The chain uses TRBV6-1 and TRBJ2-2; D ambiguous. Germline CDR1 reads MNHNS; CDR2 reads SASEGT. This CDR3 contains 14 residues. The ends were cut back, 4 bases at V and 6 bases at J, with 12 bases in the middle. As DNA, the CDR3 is TGTGCCAGCAGTGTCCCCCAAAGTGCCGGGGAGCTGTTTTTT. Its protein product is CASSVPQSAGELFF.

The CDR3 DNA reads as TGTGCCAGCAGCCCAGCGGATCGCACAGATACGCAGTATTTT. This sequence encodes CASSPADRTDTQYF. J is TRBJ2-3 and V is TRBV6-1; D possibly corresponds to TRBD2 (5 bases). The V end lost 6 bases, the J end lost 1 base, and 11 bases lay between the germline ends. Germline V CDR1 and CDR2: MNHNS, SASEGT. The CDR3 is 14 residues long.

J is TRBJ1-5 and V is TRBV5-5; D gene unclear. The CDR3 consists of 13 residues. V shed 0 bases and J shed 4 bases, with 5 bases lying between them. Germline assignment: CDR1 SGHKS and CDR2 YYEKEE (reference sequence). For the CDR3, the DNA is TGTGCCAGCAGCTTGGACACAAATCAGCCCCAGCATTTT. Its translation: CASSLDTNQPQHF.

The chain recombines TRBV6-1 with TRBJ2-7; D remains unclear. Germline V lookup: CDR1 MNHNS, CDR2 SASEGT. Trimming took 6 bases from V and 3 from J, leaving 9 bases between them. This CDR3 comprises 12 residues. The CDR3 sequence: CASRDRDYEQYF. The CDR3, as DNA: TGTGCCAGCAGGGATAGGGACTACGAGCAGTACTTC.

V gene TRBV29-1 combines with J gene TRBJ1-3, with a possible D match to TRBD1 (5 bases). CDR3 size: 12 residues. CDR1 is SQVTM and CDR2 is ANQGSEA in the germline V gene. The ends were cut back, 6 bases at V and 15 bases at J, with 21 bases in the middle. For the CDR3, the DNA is TGCAGCGTCAATCTGGGGGACCGGGTCGGATATTTT. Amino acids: CSVNLGDRVGYF.

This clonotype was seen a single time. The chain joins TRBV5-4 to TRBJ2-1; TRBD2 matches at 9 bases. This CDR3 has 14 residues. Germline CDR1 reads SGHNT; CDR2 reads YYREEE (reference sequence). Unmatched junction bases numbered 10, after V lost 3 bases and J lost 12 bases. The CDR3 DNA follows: TGTGCCAGCAGCTCCGCATTTAGCGGGAGAGGGCAGTTCTTC. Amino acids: CASSSAFSGRGQFF.